Below are 2 T cell receptor beta chains sequenced from a single sample in a study of technical replicates of blood from a handful of donors. The method was immunoSEQ multiplex PCR; TCRdb's version includes in-frame clones alone and lacks a portion of them. The sample includes around 80,000 clones, roughly 90% seen only once; the top ten take about 0.41%. Sequenced material: T cells isolated from PBMCs. These receptors all come from a human donor in good health.

The chain links TRBV15 to TRBJ2-1; weak D call: TRBD1 (6 bases). V lost 1 base and J lost 6, with 10 bases in between. The CDR3 loop spans 14 amino acids. Germline values: CDR1 LNHNV, CDR2 YYDKDF (reference sequence). The CDR3 loop reads CATSRGTELNEQFF. CDR3 sequence (DNA): TGTGCCACCAGCAGAGGGACAGAGCTCAATGAGCAGTTCTTC.

This clone has more than one count but fewer than ten. The chain couples TRBV9 to TRBJ1-5; D possibly corresponds to TRBD1 (6 bases). This CDR3 spans 15 amino acids. The germline V and J ends were trimmed by 0 bases and 3 bases, with 10 bases remaining between them. Germline V lookup: CDR1 SGDLS, CDR2 YYNGEE. In DNA form, the CDR3 reads TGTGCCAGCAGCGTAGCAACAGGGCACAATCAGCCCCAGCATTTT. This translates into CASSVATGHNQPQHF.